The 8 T cell receptor beta chains below all came from one sample that was sequenced in a study of follicular helper T cells after annual influenza vaccination. Described time point: 2015-2016 season, pre-vaccination. The assay was immunoSEQ multiplex PCR, and TCRdb's table has in-frame clones only and misses some. This repertoire shows about 9,400 clones, roughly 82% found once; its top ten account for about 1.6%. Sequenced here: CXCR5+ CD38- circulating T follicular helper cells from blood, sampled on the day of influenza vaccination. The subset was: circulating Tfh, non-naive CD4+CXCR5+PD-1+ (ICOS+CD38+ or ICOS-CD38-). These TCRs come from an adult who received the influenza vaccine.

The chain joins TRBV7-2 to TRBJ2-2; TRBD1 matches at 10 bases. V lost 5 bases and J lost 6; bases outside the gene matches: 6. Germline V gene lookup returns CDR1 SGHTA and CDR2 FQGNSA. This CDR3 contains 15 residues. CDR3: CASSLGQGGSGELFF. The DNA for the CDR3 is TGTGCCAGCAGCCTAGGACAGGGGGGTTCCGGGGAGCTGTTTTTT.

On this clone: A read error may produce the germline difference seen at one junction end. The rearrangement uses TRBV6-1 and TRBJ2-7; TRBD1 aligns across 8 bases. Germline loops: CDR1 MNHNS, CDR2 SASEGT. This CDR3 is built from 16 residues. The CDR3 DNA is TGTGCCAGCAGTAAAGCCTCGGGACAGGCTCCCTACGAGCAGTACTTC. Its translation: CASSKASGQAPYEQYF.

The genes are TRBV18 and TRBJ2-2, with 7 bases identical to TRBD1. The CDR3 consists of 14 residues. With V trimmed by 6 bases and J by 6 bases, 7 bases remained unmatched. Germline V gene data show CDR1 as KGHSH and CDR2 as LQKENI. CDR3 sequence (DNA): TGTGCCAGCTCTTCATCAGGGGGAGCCGGGGAGCTGTTTTTT. Translating it yields CASSSSGGAGELFF. Full variable domain (remainder filled in from reference TRBV18 and TRBJ2-2): NAGVMQNPRHLVRRRGQEARLRCSPMKGHSHVYWYRQLPEEGLKFMVYLQKENIIDESGMPKERFSAEFPKEGPSILRIQQVVRGDSAAYFCASSSSGGAGELFFGEGSRLTVL.

CDR3 in amino acids: CASSVRDGYGYTF. The CDR3 DNA follows: TGTGCCAGCAGTGTCAGGGATGGCTATGGCTACACCTTC. V is TRBV28 and J is TRBJ1-2; the D gene is possibly TRBD1 (5 bases). Per germline, CDR1 MDHEN and CDR2 SYDVKM. This CDR3 has 13 amino acids. V was cut by 5 bases and J by 4 bases, with 11 bases left in between.

The rearrangement uses TRBV28 and TRBJ1-1; 10 nucleotides agree with TRBD1. The CDR3 is 14 residues long. The V gene's germline CDR1 is MDHEN and CDR2 SYDVKM. V gave up 7 bases and J gave up 5 bases; unmatched junction bases: 7. In nucleotides, the CDR3 is TGTGCCAGCATCCAGACAGGGGGCAATACTGAAGCTTTCTTT. Its protein is CASIQTGGNTEAFF.

The V gene is TRBV28, the J gene TRBJ1-2; D gene uncertain. V lost 8 bases, J lost 8 bases, and 15 bases lay in between. Germline loops: CDR1 MDHEN, CDR2 SYDVKM. The CDR3 runs to 12 residues. CDR3 bases: TGTGCCAGCTTTACCCCAGGAACGGGCTACACCTTC. Protein product: CASFTPGTGYTF.

This clone came up a few times. This chain connects TRBV5-4 to TRBJ2-7; TRBD2 matches at 10 bases. The CDR3 runs to 17 residues. J was trimmed by 2 bases and V by 3 bases; bases with no gene match: 11. Germline-derived CDR1 and CDR2 are SGHNT and YYREEE (reference sequence). The CDR3 protein is CASSSKQAGGFTYEQYF. For the CDR3, the DNA is TGTGCCAGCAGCTCCAAACAAGCGGGAGGGTTTACCTACGAGCAGTACTTC.

The CDR3: CASSGLGHEQYF. DNA for the CDR3: TGCGCCAGCAGTGGTCTAGGGCACGAGCAGTACTTC. The rearrangement uses TRBV10-2 and TRBJ2-7; D remains unclear. Germline CDR1 WSHSY, CDR2 SAAADI. Deletions cut 4 bases from V and 5 bases from J, with 9 bases between. This CDR3 spans 12 amino acids.